This T cell receptor beta chain originates from a study of OX40 agonist ivuxolimab in advanced cancers. Study-level findings and limits: Antigen specificity of clonally expanded peripheral T cells was not established.

The V and J ends lost 2 bases and 0 bases respectively, with 11 bases between them. The germline CDR1 and CDR2 sequences are SGHVS and FNYEAQ. This CDR3 contains 16 residues. Of note for this clone: Antigen specificity is unknown.

Produced via immunoSEQ multiplex PCR; TCRdb's table is partial and in-frame only. The sample holds 45,000 or so clones, roughly 86% seen once. The chain uses TRBV7-6 and TRBJ2-1; unclear D gene. The material was CD4+ or CD8+ T cells sorted from blood, obtained in a trial of the OX40 agonist ivuxolimab. This sequence originates from an adult with an advanced solid tumor such as melanoma, head and neck, liver or kidney cancer. DNA for the CDR3: TGTGCCAGCAGCTTACTCCAAAGGATCTCCTACAATGAGCAGTTCTTC. The encoded protein is CASSLLQRISYNEQFF.